This TCR beta chain was sequenced during a study of blood T cell repertoires in COVID-19. Trimming removed 3 bases at V and 4 bases at J, with 7 bases between. This CDR3 region has 13 residues. The germline V gene has CDR1 MGHDK and CDR2 SYGVNS. Assay: immunoSEQ multiplex PCR; the TCRdb copy retains only in-frame clones and omits some. Here the sample spans 150,000 to 200,000 clones, 60% to 85% being singletons. Sample: peripheral blood. The source of this sequence is a man aged 55 to 70 with acute or convalescent COVID-19. The chain employs TRBV25-1 and TRBJ2-1; D is ambiguous. The CDR3 DNA reads as TGTGCCAGCAGTGAGACACCTTACAATGAGCAGTTCTTC. As protein: CASSETPYNEQFF.